This TCR beta chain derives from a study of identical twins. V was cut by 0 bases and J by 0 bases, with 11 bases left in between. The CDR3 consists of 16 residues. Germline-derived CDR1 and CDR2 are MNHEY and SVGAGI. This clonotype appeared a few times. TCRdb redid the calling of the 5' RACE reads with MiXCR, one entry per CDR3 protein. The repertoire holds approximately 620,000 distinct CDR3 sequences, with about 9.4% as singletons. This sample also appeared in a second study, on yellow fever vaccine responses in identical twins.

This chain uses TRBV6-5 with TRBJ1-2; no reliable D call. This TCR derives from a woman aged 18-29 years in good health. Sequenced: PBMCs. CDR3 nucleotides: TGTGCCAGCAGTTACTCCGGCACGACAACTAACTATGGCTACACCTTC. Encoded protein: CASSYSGTTTNYGYTF.